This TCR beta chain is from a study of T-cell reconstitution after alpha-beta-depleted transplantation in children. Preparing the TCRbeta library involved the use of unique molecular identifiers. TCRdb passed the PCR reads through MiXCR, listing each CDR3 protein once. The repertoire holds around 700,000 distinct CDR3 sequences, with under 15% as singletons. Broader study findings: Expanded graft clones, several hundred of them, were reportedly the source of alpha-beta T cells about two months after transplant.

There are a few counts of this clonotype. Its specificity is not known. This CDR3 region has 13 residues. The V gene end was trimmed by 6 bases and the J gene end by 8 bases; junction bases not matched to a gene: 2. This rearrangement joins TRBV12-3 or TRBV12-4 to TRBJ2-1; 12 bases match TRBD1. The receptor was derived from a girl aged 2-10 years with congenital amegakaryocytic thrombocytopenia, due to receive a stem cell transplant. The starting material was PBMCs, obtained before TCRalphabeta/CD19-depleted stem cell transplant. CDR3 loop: CASRGTGGYEQFF. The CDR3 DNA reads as TGTGCCAGCAGGGGGACAGGGGGCTATGAGCAGTTCTTC.